Each of the 24 T cell receptor beta chains below was sequenced from the same sample in a study of blood T cell repertoires in COVID-19. Produced via immunoSEQ multiplex PCR; TCRdb's table is partial and in-frame only. This sample has roughly 200,000 clones, with over 75% found just once. Specimen: PBMCs or T cells enriched from blood (not recorded which). The receptors shown here come from a man aged 35 to 55 who had recovered from COVID-19.

The V call is TRBV11-2, the J call TRBJ2-7; 10 bases are a match to TRBD1. The ends lost 5 bases at V and 7 bases at J; junction bases unmatched: 14. Per the germline V gene, CDR1 is SGHAT and CDR2 is FQNNGV. This CDR3 contains 16 residues. CDR3 bases: TGTGCCAGCAGCCACGGGACAGGGGACCCCGGGGAGGAGCAGTACTTC. Its protein is CASSHGTGDPGEEQYF. The whole variable domain, remainder taken from reference TRBV11-2 and TRBJ2-7, is EAGVAQSPRYKIIEKRQSVAFWCNPISGHATLYWYQQILGQGPKLLIQFQNNGVVDDSQLPKDRFSAERLKGVDSTLKIQPAKLEDSAVYLCASSHGTGDPGEEQYFGPGTRLTVT.

This clone occurred a few times. The chain carries TRBV10-3 and TRBJ2-2; maybe TRBD1 (5 bases). The CDR3 sequence is 14 residues long. Germline V gene data show CDR1 as ENHRY and CDR2 as SYGVKD. With 7 bases removed from V and 2 bases from J, the gap between germline ends came to 11 bases. CDR3 DNA: TGTGCCATCATGGTCAGGGAAAACACCGGGGAGCTGTTTTTT. This codes for CAIMVRENTGELFF.

V is TRBV11-3 and J is TRBJ2-1, with 7 positions matching TRBD2. V dropped 5 bases and J dropped 0; count of bases not matched to a gene: 4. The CDR3 sequence is 15 residues long. Germline V CDR1 and CDR2: SGHNT, YENEEA. CDR3 residues: CASSPSGGSYNEQFF. The CDR3 nucleotides are TGTGCCAGCAGCCCTTCGGGGGGCTCCTACAATGAGCAGTTCTTC.

The J gene is TRBJ2-3, the V gene TRBV7-9; 7 bases fit TRBD2. The CDR3 loop spans 15 amino acids. The trim removed 5 bases at V and 1 base at J, leaving 6 bases unmatched. Germline CDR1 and CDR2: SEHNR and FQNEAQ (reference sequence). The CDR3 reads CASSEQRGRTDTQYF. CDR3 bases: TGTGCCAGCAGCGAACAGCGGGGCCGCACAGATACGCAGTATTTT.

The V and J genes are TRBV19 and TRBJ1-6, with unresolved D. The V gene's germline CDR1 is LNHDA and CDR2 SQIVND (reference sequence). The CDR3 length is 13 residues. V was trimmed by 2 bases and J by 10 bases, leaving 9 bases between them. This CDR3 is CASSILQESPLHF. The CDR3 DNA is TGTGCCAGTAGTATATTGCAGGAATCACCCCTCCACTTT.

This clone was counted ten times or more. This chain joins TRBV9 and TRBJ2-1, with 8 bases identical to TRBD2. Trimming at V came to 0 bases and at J to 4 bases, leaving 6 bases not matched to a gene. The CDR3 extends over 16 amino acids. Germline CDR1 SGDLS, CDR2 YYNGEE. DNA of the CDR3: TGTGCCAGCAGCGTAGGGGGAGCGGGGGCATACAATGAGCAGTTCTTC. Amino acids: CASSVGGAGAYNEQFF.

The chain links TRBV6-5 to TRBJ2-7; TRBD1 aligns across 11 bases. The germline gives CDR1 MNHEY, CDR2 SVGAGI. With 4 bases clipped from V and 3 bases from J, the junction kept 2 bases outside the gene matches. The CDR3 covers 14 residues. The CDR3 DNA is TGTGCCAGCAGTTTTGGGACAGGGGGCTACGAGCAGTACTTC. Its protein is CASSFGTGGYEQYF.

The chain has TRBV28 and TRBJ2-3, with D possibly matching TRBD2 (6 bases). Germline assignment: CDR1 MDHEN and CDR2 SYDVKM. V lost 5 bases and J 11 bases, leaving 11 bases between the germline ends. The CDR3 covers 11 residues. The CDR3 coding sequence is TGTGCCAGCAGTCCGGACTATGAGCAGTATTTT. Translating gives CASSPDYEQYF.

V usage is TRBV7-9 and J usage is TRBJ1-4; 7 bases are shared with TRBD1. V was clipped by 3 bases and J by 5 bases; unmatched bases: 12. In germline, CDR1 is SEHNR, CDR2 FQNEAQ (reference sequence). CDR3 size: 17 residues. CDR3 region: CASSFSATTGRNEKLFF. Here the CDR3 DNA reads TGTGCCAGCAGCTTTAGTGCGACGACAGGGAGGAATGAAAAACTGTTTTTT.

The CDR3 loop is CASSEDRVGTEAFF. CDR3 coding DNA: TGTGCCAGCAGCGAAGACAGGGTCGGCACTGAAGCTTTCTTT. The chain is built from TRBV7-6 and TRBJ1-1; 7 nucleotides match TRBD1. Germline V gene sequence: CDR1 SGHVS, CDR2 FNYEAQ. The CDR3 length is 14 residues. V shed 5 bases, J shed 4 bases, and the junction held 7 bases outside the gene matches.

V and J are TRBV2 and TRBJ1-2, with D unresolved. V lost 3 bases and J 2 bases, leaving 7 bases between the germline ends. This CDR3 comprises 13 residues. Germline V gene data show CDR1 as SNHLY and CDR2 as FYNNEI. CDR3 DNA: TGTGCCAGCAGTGAGGTTCAGAACTATGGCTACACCTTC. Its translation: CASSEVQNYGYTF. The entire variable domain, with the rest obtained from reference TRBV2 and TRBJ1-2, is as follows: EPEVTQTPSHQVTQMGQEVILRCVPISNHLYFYWYRQILGQKVEFLVSFYNNEISEKSEIFDDQFSVERPDGSNFTLKIRSTKLEDSAMYFCASSEVQNYGYTFGSGTRLTVV.

The CDR3 loop is CAWSVGLNTGELFF. CDR3 nucleotides: TGTGCCTGGAGTGTGGGCCTAAACACCGGGGAGCTGTTTTTT. The chain couples TRBV30 to TRBJ2-2; D is unresolved. CDR1 and CDR2 (germline): GTSNPN, SVGIG (reference sequence). This CDR3 has 14 residues. The V end lost 0 bases, the J end lost 2 bases, and 7 bases lay between the germline ends.

This chain connects TRBV5-1 to TRBJ1-4; D remains ambiguous. CDR1 is SGHRS, CDR2 YFSETQ, per germline. Trimming removed 0 bases from V and 6 bases from J, with 6 bases in between. The CDR3 is 13 amino acids. The CDR3 protein is CASSLGRDEKLFF. CDR3 nucleotide sequence: TGCGCCAGCAGCTTGGGACGGGATGAAAAACTGTTTTTT. Filled out from reference TRBV5-1 and TRBJ1-4, the complete variable domain reads KAGVTQTPRYLIKTRGQQVTLSCSPISGHRSVSWYQQTPGQGLQFLFEYFSETQRNKGNFPGRFSGRQFSNSRSEMNVSTLELGDSALYLCASSLGRDEKLFFGSGTQLSVL.

This clone was counted once. The CDR3 DNA is TGTGCCAGCAGCCTTCTTAACTATGGCTACACCTTC. It codes for CASSLLNYGYTF. The V call is TRBV7-9, the J call TRBJ1-2; D is ambiguous. The ends were cut back, 5 bases at V and 1 base at J, with 5 bases in the middle. Germline-derived CDR1 and CDR2 are SEHNR and FQNEAQ (reference sequence). The CDR3 is made up of 12 amino acids.

This sequence joins TRBV30 and TRBJ1-4; D is undetermined. This CDR3 is built from 11 residues. V gave up 8 bases and J gave up 8 bases, with 12 bases separating them. Germline CDR1 GTSNPN, CDR2 SVGIG (reference sequence). CDR3 amino acids: CALDWSEKLFF. Here the CDR3 DNA reads TGTGCCCTGGACTGGTCCGAAAAACTGTTTTTT.

V and J are TRBV18 and TRBJ2-3, with D possibly matching TRBD2 (5 bases). V dropped 2 bases and J dropped 6 bases, with 12 bases sitting between them. The CDR3 totals 14 residues. Per germline, CDR1 KGHSH and CDR2 LQKENI. CDR3 residues: CASSPSIGGDTQYF. The CDR3 nucleotides read TGTGCCAGCTCACCAAGCATCGGCGGGGATACGCAGTATTTT.

This clone was detected once. The chain carries TRBV12-3 or TRBV12-4 and TRBJ2-7, with D hard to call. The CDR3 runs to 12 residues. Trimming left V 6 bases short and J 7 bases short, with 13 bases between. This CDR3 is CASSRNPGEQYF. The CDR3 DNA is TGTGCCAGCAGCCGAAATCCAGGAGAGCAGTACTTC.

The V call is TRBV29-1, the J call TRBJ2-7; the D gene is possibly TRBD2 (5 bases). Trimming cost V 1 base and J 7 bases, with 14 bases left between them. CDR1 and CDR2 from the germline V gene are SQVTM and ANQGSEA. The CDR3 is made up of 13 amino acids. The CDR3 DNA reads as TGCAGCGTTGAAGTTCCCAGCACGGGGGAGCAGTACTTC. Encoded protein: CSVEVPSTGEQYF.

In nucleotides, the CDR3 is TGTGCCAGCAGCAGGGACAGGGCGACCTATGGCTACACCTTC. Translating it yields CASSRDRATYGYTF. J is TRBJ1-2 and V is TRBV3-1 (or the pseudogene TRBV3-2); 9 positions match TRBD1. Germline V gene sequence: CDR1 LGHDT, CDR2 YNNKEL (reference sequence). After removal of 5 bases from V and 4 bases from J, the junction contained 5 bases not matched to a gene. This CDR3 region has 14 residues.

This rearrangement joins TRBV29-1 to TRBJ2-3; 10 nucleotides align to TRBD2. Germline loops: CDR1 SQVTM, CDR2 ANQGSEA. The CDR3 runs to 12 residues. V trimming: 7 bases; J trimming: 10 bases; junction bases outside the gene matches: 8. The CDR3 sequence is CSAPSGGGAQYF. As DNA, the CDR3 is TGCAGCGCCCCTAGCGGGGGTGGGGCGCAGTATTTT.

This clone was observed many times. The gene calls are TRBV6-1 and TRBJ1-5; TRBD1 might be the D (6 bases). Per germline, CDR1 MNHNS and CDR2 SASEGT. This CDR3 contains 15 residues. Deletions cut 1 base from V and 2 bases from J, with 9 bases between. CDR3 sequence reads: CASSEGAGGNQPQHF. The CDR3 coding sequence is TGTGCCAGCAGTGAAGGGGCAGGGGGCAATCAGCCCCAGCATTTT.

This clone was picked up one time. The chain combines TRBV5-1 with TRBJ2-3; 7 nucleotides align to TRBD2. CDR1 SGHRS and CDR2 YFSETQ come from the germline V gene. The V segment lost 4 bases and the J segment 6 bases; nucleotides outside the gene matches: 8. The CDR3 contains 14 residues. The CDR3 DNA follows: TGCGCCAGCAGCAACCGGGACTACTATGATACGCAGTATTTT. Its protein is CASSNRDYYDTQYF.

This clone showed up just a few times. V gene TRBV2 combines with J gene TRBJ1-4, with a weak D call TRBD1 (6 bases). Deletions cut 11 bases from V and 10 bases from J, with 26 bases between. CDR3 length equals 15 residues. CDR1 and CDR2 (germline): SNHLY, FYNNEI. CDR3 sequence: CAGLTVSGEGGKLFF. CDR3 nucleotide sequence: TGTGCCGGACTTACAGTTTCAGGGGAGGGCGGAAAACTGTTTTTT.

The chain couples TRBV18 to TRBJ2-1, with D unclear. This CDR3 is 12 amino acids long. Germline lookup yields CDR1 KGHSH and CDR2 LQKENI. Trimming took off 3 bases at V and 10 bases at J, with 10 bases between the two ends. CDR3 in DNA: TGTGCCAGCTCACCGAGAGGTGGGGAGCAGTTCTTC. Protein sequence: CASSPRGGEQFF.